A single sample gave rise to the 5 T cell receptor beta chains below, sequenced in a study of graft-versus-host responses after intestinal transplantation. Assay: immunoSEQ multiplex PCR; the TCRdb copy retains only in-frame clones and omits some. The profile covers more than 7,500 clones, with around 96% appearing a single time and about a sixth taken by the ten largest. The sequencing here drew on bone marrow, taken 521 days after intestinal transplantation. The receptors here all came from a human patient who received an intestinal transplant, so some T cells may come from the graft donor.

J is TRBJ2-7 and V is TRBV7-6, with TRBD1 identical over 7 bases. The CDR3 runs 13 residues. J gave up 0 bases and V 6 bases, and 2 bases lay outside the gene matches. Germline lookup yields CDR1 SGHVS and CDR2 FNYEAQ. The CDR3 reads CASSPGGSYEQYF. The CDR3 DNA reads TGTGCCAGCAGTCCAGGGGGCTCCTACGAGCAGTACTTC.

This chain connects TRBV9 to TRBJ2-2; 10 bases agree with TRBD2. After removal of 7 bases from V and 4 bases from J, the junction contained 7 bases not matched to a gene. Germline V gene data show CDR1 as SGDLS and CDR2 as YYNGEE. The CDR3 is 15 amino acids. The CDR3 coding sequence is TGTGCCAGCCAAGCGGGAGGGCGAAGCACCGGGGAGCTGTTTTTT. Amino acid sequence: CASQAGGRSTGELFF.

The rearrangement joins TRBV6-5 to TRBJ2-1, with 10 bases matching TRBD2. V was pared by 4 bases and J by 5 bases, with 8 bases of the junction left unmatched. This CDR3 contains 16 residues. Germline-derived CDR1 and CDR2 are MNHEY and SVGAGI. CDR3 in DNA: TGTGCCAGCAGTTCAGCTAGCGGGAGTTTGAACAATGAGCAGTTCTTC. Protein: CASSSASGSLNNEQFF.

The CDR3 here is CASSFRGLSNQPQHF. Written as DNA, the CDR3 is TGTGCCAGCAGTTTTCGGGGGCTTAGCAATCAGCCCCAGCATTTT. The chain has TRBV28 and TRBJ1-5, with D perhaps matching TRBD1 (6 bases). The CDR3 runs to 15 residues. Germline assignment: CDR1 MDHEN and CDR2 SYDVKM. The ends were cut back, 3 bases at V and 0 bases at J, with 9 bases in the middle.

The chain joins TRBV6-1 to TRBJ1-5; 9 nucleotides align to TRBD1. Germline V gene data show CDR1 as MNHNS and CDR2 as SASEGT. V lost 8 bases and J lost 4; bases outside the gene matches: 6. The length of the CDR3 is 14 residues. CDR3 protein: CASRDRVWNQPQHF. In DNA, the CDR3 is TGTGCCAGCCGGGACAGGGTGTGGAATCAGCCCCAGCATTTT.